This T cell receptor (beta chain) was identified during a study of blood T cells in healthy people across ages (dated by TCRdb to the mid-2010s). Context from the whole study: Template switching captured roughly one uniquely barcoded TCR beta cDNA molecule per two T cells in model experiments. The donors were split into four age groups: young (average around 15 years), middle-aged (roughly 42), aged (over 55) and long-lived (roughly 80). The study measured age-related changes in TCR beta repertoire diversity using deep sequencing normalized with unique cDNA molecular identifiers. To avoid experimental bias, donors of different ages were randomly spread across the sequencing lanes. For two donors (one aged 18 to 30 and one aged 80 or older), the study analyzed two additional independent replicas of 1 million unique cDNA reads from the same blood draw. Summary of the overall study and its limitations: A strong correlation was found between observed TCR beta diversity and the percentage of naive T cells measured by flow cytometry. Compared with the aged group, the long-lived group had more naive CD4+ T cells, fewer expanded clones and increased TCR diversity, a pattern suggesting age selection. Estimates of total diversity based on one million sequenced T cells were regarded as lower bounds and as underestimates. Observed TCR beta diversity per million T cells fell roughly linearly with age, and a significant reduction was already apparent by age about 36. Conclusive comparison of naive and antigen-experienced compartments was prevented by the profiling of bulk unsorted PBMCs. Because donor CMV infection status was unknown, age-related changes in expanded clonotypes were potentially confounded.

Concerning this clonotype: Its antigen has not been determined. No base quality values were provided; no much bigger clone lies one nucleotide off.

Counted from cysteine to phenylalanine, this CDR3 has 15 amino acids. Only the CDR3 portion is preserved as DNA: 45 bases, with reading frame beginning at the first base. CDR1 and CDR2, per the germline V gene, are ENHRY and SYGVKD. Donors were 35 to 40 systemically healthy Caucasian individuals from Russia aged roughly 6 to 90 years. Approximately 9.3 milliliters of peripheral blood were drawn from each donor into EDTA-treated Vacutainer tubes. Ficoll-Paque density-gradient centrifugation was used to isolate PBMCs, with at least 6 million obtained per sample. Total RNA, at least 5.5 micrograms per sample, was extracted from PBMCs with Trizol reagent. The percentages of naive CD45RAhigh/CD27high T cells were determined by flow cytometry on a PBMC aliquot from every donor. The receptor library was made with 5' RACE. Data came from an Illumina HiSeq 2500. A second PCR of roughly 7 to 12 cycles was performed with a sample-barcoded 5' primer and a J-beta primer mix. Each TCR beta cDNA molecule received a unique molecular identifier from a template-switch 5' adaptor carrying 12 random nucleotides. Each sample yielded at least 3 million CDR3-containing paired-end reads. First-strand cDNA synthesis was performed from all RNA using the Mint cDNA synthesis kit, with priming by a TRBC-specific oligonucleotide. Following uracil-DNA glycosylase treatment, all cDNA underwent a first 18-cycle PCR with the universal primers M1SS and BC2_uni_R. On the study's bioinformatics: For normalization, 1 million high-quality reads, each with a distinct molecular identifier, were randomly selected from each sample. Instead of being binned into consensus sequences, reads that shared molecular identifiers were thrown out. MiTCR, run with a Q25 quality threshold and the strictest error-elimination algorithm, handled CDR3 identification, clonotype clustering and error correction. A nonparametric unseen species model using Euler transformation provided a lower-bound estimate of total TCR beta diversity. TCRdb took the public reads, trimmed them with fastp at Q25, ran MiXCR for clone calling and kept in-frame beta chains. Every CDR3 protein is listed once, alongside the most common genes and DNA of its rows. TCRdb, not the original authors, processed these V and J calls. The sample contains over 1,300,000 distinct CDR3 sequences, around 55% of them found a single time. In total, the top ten clones hold under 8.5% of the sample.

The V and J genes are TRBV10-3 and TRBJ2-4; TRBD2 lines up with 9 middle nucleotides. The end of the DNA aligns better with TRBJ2-7, so the J call may be wrong. This receptor was identified in a man in his late teens or twenties in good health. The sample consisted of blood. The CDR3 amino acid sequence is: CAISNPTSGTYEQYF. DNA sequence: TGTGCCATCAGTAACCCGACTAGCGGCACCTACGAGCAGTACTTC.